The 30 T cell receptor beta chains listed next were all sequenced from one sample in a study of blood T cell repertoires in COVID-19. Sequencing used immunoSEQ multiplex PCR; TCRdb keeps in-frame clones, though not all of them. This table has 65,000 to 90,000 clones, 82% appearing once. The material sequenced was peripheral blood. Source of these receptors: a man aged 60-69 years with acute or convalescent COVID-19.

The rearrangement links TRBV11-2 to TRBJ2-3, with no clear D. The CDR3 totals 13 residues. Germline V lookup: CDR1 SGHAT, CDR2 FQNNGV. The V gene lost 3 bases and the J gene lost 6 bases, with 10 bases spanning the gap. The CDR3 spells CASSFRTFDTQYF. The CDR3 region has the DNA TGTGCCAGCAGCTTCCGTACTTTCGATACGCAGTATTTT.

This clone was recorded only once. The chain links TRBV5-1 to TRBJ2-7; TRBD1 might be the D (5 bases). The CDR3 is 13 residues long. Germline V gives CDR1 SGHRS, CDR2 YFSETQ. The V gene lost 0 bases and the J gene lost 3 bases, with 7 bases spanning the gap. Here the CDR3 DNA reads TGCGCCAGCAGCTTGGGACAGAACTACGAGCAGTACTTC. Translated: CASSLGQNYEQYF. The whole variable domain, remainder taken from reference TRBV5-1 and TRBJ2-7, is KAGVTQTPRYLIKTRGQQVTLSCSPISGHRSVSWYQQTPGQGLQFLFEYFSETQRNKGNFPGRFSGRQFSNSRSEMNVSTLELGDSALYLCASSLGQNYEQYFGPGTRLTVT.

In regard to this clone: The germline gene is not matched at one end of the junction; a read error may be the cause. This chain uses TRBV7-3 with TRBJ1-1; 7 bases fit TRBD1. This CDR3 region has 15 residues. CDR1 SGHTA and CDR2 FQGTGA come from the germline V gene. The CDR3 sequence is CASSLTGVGSTEAFF. The CDR3 nucleotides are TGTGCCAGCAGCCTAACAGGGGTGGGGTCGACTGAAGCTTTCTTT.

This clone has only a few counts. This sequence joins TRBV10-2 and TRBJ2-3; 9 bases are shared with TRBD2. Germline values: CDR1 WSHSY, CDR2 SAAADI. The V segment lost 2 bases and the J segment 6 bases; nucleotides outside the gene matches: 9. This CDR3 is built from 16 residues. The DNA of the CDR3 is TGCGCCAGCAGTGAGATCCCAGCGGGAGGAGGGGATACGCAGTATTTT. This encodes CASSEIPAGGGDTQYF.

CDR3 residues: CASSPPGTGGNEQFF. CDR3 nucleotides: TGTGCCAGCAGCCCCCCCGGGACTGGAGGCAATGAGCAGTTCTTC. The V call is TRBV7-2, the J call TRBJ2-1, with D perhaps matching TRBD2 (6 bases). The germline V gene has CDR1 SGHTA and CDR2 FQGNSA. CDR3 length: 15 residues. The ends were cut back, 5 bases at V and 6 bases at J, with 17 bases in the middle.

This chain uses TRBV5-4 with TRBJ2-5; the D is unclear. With 4 bases removed from V and 0 bases from J, the gap between germline ends came to 4 bases. This CDR3 spans 12 amino acids. Germline assignment: CDR1 SGHNT and CDR2 YYREEE (reference sequence). DNA for the CDR3: TGTGCCAGCAGCCCGTACCAAGAGACCCAGTACTTC. This sequence encodes CASSPYQETQYF.

The chain uses TRBV7-2 and TRBJ1-1; 9 positions agree with TRBD1. The CDR3 sequence is 15 residues long. Germline V gene lookup returns CDR1 SGHTA and CDR2 FQGNSA. Trimming took 5 bases from V and 4 from J; bases not matched to a gene: 8. As DNA, the CDR3 is TGTGCCAGCAGCATTACAGGGGGCAGGGGCACTGAAGCTTTCTTT. This gives the protein CASSITGGRGTEAFF.

V and J are TRBV7-9 and TRBJ2-3; tentative D call: TRBD2 (5 bases). Germline V gene lookup returns CDR1 SEHNR and CDR2 FQNEAQ (reference sequence). This CDR3 comprises 14 residues. V lost 0 bases and J lost 12, with 16 bases in between. The CDR3 region is CASSLASGSYIQYF. The CDR3 DNA reads as TGTGCCAGCAGCTTAGCGAGCGGCTCCTATATTCAGTATTTT.

This sequence joins TRBV14 and TRBJ2-1; 7 bases map to TRBD2. Trimming cost V 5 bases and J 7 bases; bases outside gene matches: 8. From germline, CDR1 is SGHDN and CDR2 FVKESK. The CDR3 length is 14 residues. The CDR3 DNA reads TGTGCCAGCAGCTCCGGGACTAATAGGAATGAGCAGTTCTTC. Encoded protein: CASSSGTNRNEQFF.

This chain links TRBV15 with TRBJ2-3, with D unresolved. Germline CDR1 LNHNV, CDR2 YYDKDF (reference sequence). The CDR3 has 12 residues. The germline V and J ends were trimmed by 2 bases and 2 bases, with 2 bases remaining between them. Here the CDR3 reads CATSRYTDTQYF. Written as DNA, the CDR3 is TGTGCCACCAGCAGATACACAGATACGCAGTATTTT.

The chain recombines TRBV28 with TRBJ2-5, with D possibly matching TRBD2 (6 bases). The CDR3 is made up of 14 amino acids. The germline gives CDR1 MDHEN, CDR2 SYDVKM. V was clipped by 2 bases and J by 4 bases, with 11 bases between them. DNA of the CDR3: TGTGCCAGCAGTTTAGGGGGGAGAAGAGAGACCCAGTACTTC. Protein product: CASSLGGRRETQYF.

The J gene is TRBJ2-7, the V gene TRBV12-3 or TRBV12-4; 8 nucleotides align to TRBD1. Trimming cost V 5 bases and J 6 bases; bases outside gene matches: 6. The CDR3 spans 13 residues. The CDR3 bases are TGTGCCAGCAGTCTCGGACAGGGTTCCGAGCAGTACTTC. Translated, it gives CASSLGQGSEQYF.

The V call is TRBV7-2, the J call TRBJ2-2, with TRBD2 identical over 10 bases. The CDR3 consists of 16 residues. Trimming took 3 bases from V and 0 from J; bases not matched to a gene: 1. Germline values: CDR1 SGHTA, CDR2 FQGNSA. The CDR3 loop reads CASSFTSGANTGELFF. The CDR3 nucleotides read TGTGCCAGCAGCTTCACTAGCGGGGCGAACACCGGGGAGCTGTTTTTT.

This chain links TRBV19 with TRBJ2-5; 9 bases align to TRBD1. CDR1 and CDR2 from the germline V gene are LNHDA and SQIVND (reference sequence). This CDR3 has 15 residues. The trim removed 2 bases at V and 4 bases at J, leaving 5 bases unmatched. This CDR3 is CASSIIGTGTETQYF. In DNA, the CDR3 is TGTGCCAGTAGTATAATAGGGACAGGGACAGAGACCCAGTACTTC. Using reference TRBV19 and TRBJ2-5 for the parts outside the CDR3, the full variable domain is DGGITQSPKYLFRKEGQNVTLSCEQNLNHDAMYWYRQDPGQGLRLIYYSQIVNDFQKGDIAEGYSVSREKKESFPLTVTSAQKNPTAFYLCASSIIGTGTETQYFGPGTRLLVL.

The V call is TRBV5-1, the J call TRBJ2-1; D gene uncertain. Germline V CDR1 and CDR2: SGHRS, YFSETQ. Trimming shortened V by 0 bases and J by 10 bases, and 14 bases separated the two germline ends. This CDR3 has 14 residues. The CDR3 here is CASSLENTLGEQFF. The CDR3 region has the DNA TGCGCCAGCAGCTTGGAGAATACCTTGGGCGAGCAGTTCTTC.

The V gene is TRBV7-2, the J gene TRBJ2-7, with D possibly matching TRBD1 (6 bases). Trimming pared 5 bases from V and 1 base from J, leaving 12 bases between. The V gene's germline CDR1 is SGHTA and CDR2 FQGNSA. The CDR3 has 14 residues. The CDR3 region is CASSARQESYEQYF. In nucleotides, the CDR3 is TGTGCCAGCAGCGCTAGACAGGAGTCCTACGAGCAGTACTTC.

The chain carries TRBV7-2 and TRBJ2-3; 11 bases are shared with TRBD2. The CDR3 sequence is 16 residues long. Germline loops: CDR1 SGHTA, CDR2 FQGNSA. V shed 4 bases and J 0 bases; nucleotides not matched to a gene: 3. This CDR3 reads CASSSRTSGSTDTQYF. The CDR3 nucleotides read TGTGCCAGCAGCTCCCGGACTAGCGGGAGCACAGATACGCAGTATTTT.

The V and J genes are TRBV11-3 and TRBJ2-5; 9 bases line up with TRBD2. Trimming at V came to 1 base and at J to 1 base, leaving 4 bases not matched to a gene. Germline assignment: CDR1 SGHNT and CDR2 YENEEA. The CDR3 length is 16 residues. CDR3 loop: CASSLGLAGPQETQYF. The CDR3 DNA sequence: TGTGCCAGCAGCTTAGGCCTAGCGGGGCCCCAAGAGACCCAGTACTTC.

This clone was recorded a few times. The chain couples TRBV3-1 (or the pseudogene TRBV3-2) to TRBJ1-2, with TRBD1 identical over 7 bases. The ends lost 4 bases at V and 7 bases at J; junction bases unmatched: 3. The CDR3 is 12 amino acids. Germline V gives CDR1 LGHDT, CDR2 YNNKEL (reference sequence). In DNA, the CDR3 is TGTGCCAGCAGCCCTCACAGGGGTGGCTACACCTTC. This sequence encodes CASSPHRGGYTF.

The CDR3 here is CTSSQEGDSASDTQYF. CDR3 DNA: TGCACCAGCAGCCAAGAAGGGGACAGCGCTTCAGATACGCAGTATTTT. The V call is TRBV1, the J call TRBJ2-3; TRBD1, the D gene given by the table, was not confirmed from the DNA. TRBV1 is described as a pseudogene. The CDR3 sequence is 16 residues long.

The chain combines TRBV19 with TRBJ2-2; TRBD1 is a possible D gene (5 bases). CDR3 size: 14 residues. Germline V CDR1 and CDR2: LNHDA, SQIVND (reference sequence). Trimming took 3 bases from V and 6 from J, leaving 11 bases between them. As DNA, the CDR3 is TGTGCCAGTAGTATGGGGCAGTCAGCCGGGGAGCTGTTTTTT. This translates into CASSMGQSAGELFF.

This chain joins TRBV10-3 and TRBJ2-1; D is uncertain. The CDR3 has 12 residues. Germline CDR1 is ENHRY and CDR2 is SYGVKD. V was cut by 3 bases and J by 10 bases, with 10 bases left in between. CDR3 nucleotides: TGTGCCATCAGTGATAGATCGCGGGAGCAGTTCTTC. This encodes CAISDRSREQFF.

This CDR3 reads CASSIRDYNTGELFF. In DNA, the CDR3 is TGTGCCAGTAGTATTCGCGACTACAACACCGGGGAGCTGTTTTTT. The chain carries TRBV19 and TRBJ2-2; D possibly corresponds to TRBD2 (5 bases). Germline V gene sequence: CDR1 LNHDA, CDR2 SQIVND (reference sequence). Trimming stripped 3 bases from V and 2 bases from J, with 10 bases between. The CDR3 contains 15 residues.

V usage is TRBV28 and J usage is TRBJ2-1; 7 nucleotides line up with TRBD2. The V segment lost 10 bases and the J segment 0 bases; nucleotides outside the gene matches: 18. CDR1 and CDR2 (germline): MDHEN, SYDVKM. The CDR3 loop spans 18 amino acids. Here the CDR3 reads CATRLAKMGGSSYNEQFF. CDR3 DNA sequence: TGTGCCACCCGACTAGCTAAGATGGGGGGGTCCTCCTACAATGAGCAGTTCTTC. The full variable domain, rest sourced from reference TRBV28 and TRBJ2-1, is DVKVTQSSRYLVKRTGEKVFLECVQDMDHENMFWYRQDPGLGLRLIYFSYDVKMKEKGDIPEGYSVSREKKERFSLILESASTNQTSMYLCATRLAKMGGSSYNEQFFGPGTRLTVL.

The count of this clone is one. The chain uses TRBV5-8 and TRBJ1-2, with a tentative D call TRBD1 (6 bases). The V and J ends lost 4 bases and 14 bases respectively, with 24 bases between them. The CDR3 contains 14 residues. The V gene's germline CDR1 is SGHTS and CDR2 YDEGEE. The CDR3 region is CASSPPGRPQGETF. DNA of the CDR3: TGTGCCAGCAGCCCGCCCGGACGACCACAGGGTGAGACCTTC.

The gene calls are TRBV3-1 (or the pseudogene TRBV3-2) and TRBJ2-5; TRBD2 aligns across 8 bases. The germline CDR1 and CDR2 sequences are LGHDT and YNNKEL (reference sequence). CDR3 length equals 14 residues. V was clipped by 4 bases and J by 2 bases; unmatched bases: 3. This CDR3 is CASSPTSGQETQYF. The CDR3 nucleotides read TGTGCCAGCAGCCCCACTAGCGGACAAGAGACCCAGTACTTC.

This chain uses TRBV7-2 with TRBJ1-5, with D hard to call. CDR1 and CDR2 (germline): SGHTA, FQGNSA. Trimming stripped 10 bases from V and 4 bases from J, with 14 bases between. This CDR3 has 13 amino acids. The CDR3 nucleotides read TGTGCCACCTCGCCAGACTTGAATCAGCCCCAGCATTTT. Translation: CATSPDLNQPQHF.

The gene calls are TRBV18 and TRBJ1-2; 10 bases agree with TRBD1. The V segment lost 4 bases and the J segment 4 bases; nucleotides outside the gene matches: 9. The CDR3 is made up of 16 amino acids. Looked up from germline, CDR1 is KGHSH and CDR2 is LQKENI. In DNA, the CDR3 is TGTGCCAGCTCACTCTCCGGGACAGGGGACGCCTATGGCTACACCTTC. Translating gives CASSLSGTGDAYGYTF.

The chain employs TRBV5-6 and TRBJ2-3; possible D gene TRBD1, 6 bases. The CDR3 consists of 14 residues. The V and J ends lost 7 bases and 2 bases respectively, with 14 bases between them. Per germline, CDR1 SGHDT and CDR2 YYEEEE. The CDR3 DNA reads as TGTGCCAGCGGCCGGGACAAGACCACAGATACGCAGTATTTT. Protein: CASGRDKTTDTQYF. The full variable domain, with the rest looked up from reference TRBV5-6 and TRBJ2-3, is DAGVTQSPTHLIKTRGQQVTLRCSPKSGHDTVSWYQQALGQGPQFIFQYYEEEERQRGNFPDRFSGHQFPNYSSELNVNALLLGDSALYLCASGRDKTTDTQYFGPGTRLTVL.

This clone was seen repeatedly, ten times or more. The chain is built from TRBV13 and TRBJ1-2, with D unclear. CDR1 is PRHDT and CDR2 is FYEKMQ in the germline V gene (reference sequence). V gave up 0 bases and J gave up 4 bases, with 9 bases separating them. CDR3 size: 14 residues. The CDR3 nucleotides read TGTGCCAGCAGCTTAGGGGAGTATACCTATGGCTACACCTTC. Translating gives CASSLGEYTYGYTF.